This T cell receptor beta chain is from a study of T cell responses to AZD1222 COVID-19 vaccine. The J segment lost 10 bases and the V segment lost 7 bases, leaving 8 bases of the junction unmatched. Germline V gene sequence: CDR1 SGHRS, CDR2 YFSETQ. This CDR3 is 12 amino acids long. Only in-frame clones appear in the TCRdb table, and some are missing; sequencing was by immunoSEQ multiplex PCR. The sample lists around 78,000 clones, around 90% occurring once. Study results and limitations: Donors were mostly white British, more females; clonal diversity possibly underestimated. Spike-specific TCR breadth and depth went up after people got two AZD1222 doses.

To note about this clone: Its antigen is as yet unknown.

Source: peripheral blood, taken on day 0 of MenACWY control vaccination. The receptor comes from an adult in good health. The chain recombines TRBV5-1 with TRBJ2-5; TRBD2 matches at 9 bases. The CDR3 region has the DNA TGCGCCAGCCTTAGCGGGAGCGGGGGCCAGTACTTC. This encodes CASLSGSGGQYF.